These T cell receptor beta chains were read from a single sample in a study of shared clonotypes between healthy human individuals. The assay was immunoSEQ multiplex PCR, and TCRdb's table has in-frame clones only and misses some. The sample holds around 2.1 million clones; 93% are singletons and the top ten take around 1.7%. Sequencing used naive CD8+ T cells from PBMCs. These receptors were collected from a man aged 18 to 29 in good health. Some clones in this sample may be carry-over from other donors' samples. The conserved cysteine and the conserved F or W are not part of the CDR3 here.

j_call	v_call	cdr3_aa
TRBJ1-1	TRBV14	ASTAGGNTEAF
TRBJ2-2	TRBV9	ASSAGAGLTGELF
TRBJ1-1	TRBV6-1	ASSVLKGVGAGTEAF
TRBJ2-7	TRBV30	AWSGTSGFYYEQY
TRBJ2-1	TRBV7-8	ASIPGLAINEQF
TRBJ1-1	TRBV4-3	ASSHWNTEAF
TRBJ2-5	TRBV5-1	ASSQREEGQETQY
TRBJ2-7	TRBV28	ASSSSSRVNYEQY
TRBJ2-1	TRBV27	ASGLGGTAYNEQF
TRBJ1-1	TRBV29-1	SVEGRLNTEAF
TRBJ2-7	TRBV7-3	ASSLSAGYEQY
TRBJ1-5	TRBV6-5	ASSLIAFGQPQH
TRBJ2-1	TRBV5-1	ASSVRLEQGTYNEQF
TRBJ2-1	TRBV18	ASSPGGPVADEQF
TRBJ2-2	TRBV7-9	ASSTTTGPNPGELF
TRBJ2-5	TRBV7-2	ASSPLGGLETQY
TRBJ2-7	TRBV27	ASSPSGGLSMGQY
TRBJ1-2	TRBV19	ASSITGPANYGYT
TRBJ2-2	TRBV27	ASQLDTGELF